The 11 T cell receptor beta chains presented below share a single source sample, sequenced in a study of cytomegalovirus exposure and HLA in healthy donors. Amplification used 60 Vbeta primers and 13 Jbeta primers. Some clones are missing from TCRdb's copy, which holds only in-frame ones; the method was immunoSEQ multiplex PCR. The data contain 150,000 or so clones, over 70% of them singletons. Sequenced input: PBMCs. All receptors derive from a man aged 30 to 39 in good health and CMV-seronegative.

The genes are TRBV5-1 and TRBJ1-1, with TRBD1 matching 9 bases. Germline loops: CDR1 SGHRS, CDR2 YFSETQ. V was clipped by 4 bases and J by 7 bases; unmatched bases: 8. The CDR3 is made up of 14 amino acids. CDR3 bases: TGCGCCAGCAGCGGTGACAGGGGGGCAGGTGAAGCTTTCTTT. Protein sequence: CASSGDRGAGEAFF.

This chain uses TRBV5-1 with TRBJ2-5; D is unclear. This CDR3 contains 15 residues. With 0 bases removed from V and 2 bases from J, the gap between germline ends came to 11 bases. Germline-derived CDR1 and CDR2 are SGHRS and YFSETQ. The CDR3 nucleotides are TGCGCCAGCAGCTTGGACAGCCTTCTGCAAGAGACCCAGTACTTC. Encoded protein: CASSLDSLLQETQYF.

This sequence joins TRBV27 and TRBJ1-2; weak D call: TRBD1 (5 bases). Trimming pared 6 bases from V and 4 bases from J, leaving 12 bases between. This CDR3 is built from 13 residues. Germline lookup yields CDR1 MNHEY and CDR2 SMNVEV (reference sequence). In DNA, the CDR3 is TGTGCCAGCAGCCTGACAGCCTCCTATGGCTACACCTTC. Its protein is CASSLTASYGYTF.

In this sample, this clone turned up once. V gene TRBV6-6 combines with J gene TRBJ2-7, with a weak D call TRBD2 (5 bases). V was cut by 5 bases and J by 0 bases, with 17 bases left in between. CDR3 length equals 16 residues. Germline V gene data show CDR1 as MNHNY and CDR2 as SVGAGI (reference sequence). The CDR3 here is CASSSPEQGSSYEQYF. The CDR3 DNA is TGTGCCAGCAGTAGCCCGGAACAAGGGAGCTCCTACGAGCAGTACTTC.

The chain carries TRBV28 and TRBJ2-7, with D maybe TRBD1 (6 bases). V dropped 3 bases and J dropped 5 bases, with 17 bases sitting between them. The CDR3 runs 15 residues. CDR1 is MDHEN, CDR2 SYDVKM, per germline. In DNA form, the CDR3 reads TGTGCCAGCAGTTTGGACGGCCAGGGGAAGCACGAGCAGTACTTC. Amino acid sequence: CASSLDGQGKHEQYF.

The rearrangement uses TRBV6-5 and TRBJ2-1, with D maybe TRBD1 (5 bases). CDR3 length: 15 residues. V lost 6 bases and J 0 bases, leaving 12 bases between the germline ends. Germline CDR1 and CDR2: MNHEY and SVGAGI. The CDR3 protein is CASSPRGYSYNEQFF. For the CDR3, the DNA is TGTGCCAGCAGCCCTAGGGGCTACTCCTACAATGAGCAGTTCTTC.

This clone has just a few counts. The rearrangement uses TRBV25-1 and TRBJ2-1, with 9 positions matching TRBD2. The CDR3 runs 17 residues. The germline CDR1 and CDR2 sequences are MGHDK and SYGVNS. The junction had 7 bases not matched to a gene; V was cut back by 0 bases and J by 4 bases. The CDR3 reads CASSEYRAGGRYNEQFF. The CDR3 DNA reads as TGTGCCAGCAGTGAATATAGAGCGGGGGGTAGGTACAATGAGCAGTTCTTC. Full variable domain (missing parts from reference TRBV25-1 and TRBJ2-1): EADIYQTPRYLVIGTGKKITLECSQTMGHDKMYWYQQDPGMELHLIHYSYGVNSTEKGDLSSESTVSRIRTEHFPLTLESARPSHTSQYLCASSEYRAGGRYNEQFFGPGTRLTVL.

The rearrangement joins TRBV5-6 to TRBJ2-7; 8 positions agree with TRBD1. The germline V gene has CDR1 SGHDT and CDR2 YYEEEE. V was clipped by 0 bases and J by 5 bases; unmatched bases: 1. The CDR3 consists of 13 residues. In DNA form, the CDR3 reads TGTGCCAGCAGCTTGGGGACAGGGCACGAGCAGTACTTC. Translated: CASSLGTGHEQYF.

The rearrangement joins TRBV6-1 to TRBJ1-5; D might be TRBD1 (5 bases). The CDR3 covers 16 residues. V dropped 4 bases and J dropped 0 bases, with 13 bases sitting between them. Germline-derived CDR1 and CDR2 are MNHNS and SASEGT. The chain's CDR3 is CASSGRDWDSNQPQHF. CDR3 DNA: TGTGCCAGCAGTGGCCGGGACTGGGATAGCAATCAGCCCCAGCATTTT.

V usage is TRBV5-1 and J usage is TRBJ2-2; TRBD1 is a possible D gene (5 bases). V was cut by 1 base and J by 7 bases, with 11 bases left in between. Per the germline V gene, CDR1 is SGHRS and CDR2 is YFSETQ. The CDR3 length is 14 residues. CDR3 in amino acids: CASSLKGLGGELFF. CDR3 bases: TGCGCCAGCAGCTTGAAGGGGCTAGGCGGGGAGCTGTTTTTT.

There are a few counts of this clone. The V and J genes are TRBV7-2 and TRBJ2-7; TRBD1 agrees at 8 bases. Germline CDR1 is SGHTA and CDR2 is FQGNSA. V shed 5 bases and J 4 bases; nucleotides not matched to a gene: 7. The CDR3 loop spans 14 amino acids. DNA of the CDR3: TGTGCCAGCAGCCTATCGCAGGGGGCATACGAGCAGTACTTC. As protein: CASSLSQGAYEQYF.